A selection of T cell receptor beta chains follows, all from one sample in a study of blood T cell repertoires in COVID-19. Libraries were prepared by immunoSEQ multiplex PCR; TCRdb keeps only in-frame clonotypes and omits some of them. The profile shows about 64,000 clones, 80% to 95% of them singletons. Sample: peripheral blood. These receptors were obtained from a woman older than 75 with active COVID-19. CDR3s include the opening cysteine and the closing phenylalanine or tryptophan. Fields, in order: V gene, clone size, D gene, J gene, CDR3 DNA, CDR3 protein. The D gene is left open where the match is weak. Size is stated for part of the rows, as once, few or many counts, or as a class when the clone is expanded.

V gene: TRBV28; clone size: -; D gene: -; J gene: TRBJ1-5; CDR3 DNA: TGTGCCAGCAGTCCCCCCGGGCCCCAGCATTTT; CDR3 protein: CASSPPGPQHF
V gene: TRBV5-1; clone size: -; D gene: TRBD1; J gene: TRBJ2-7; CDR3 DNA: TGCGCCAGCAGCCCGAGCCAACCAGGGGGGTACTTC; CDR3 protein: CASSPSQPGGYF
V gene: TRBV10-3; clone size: -; D gene: -; J gene: TRBJ1-3; CDR3 DNA: TGTGCCAGCGAACCAAGCGACTCTGGAAACACCATATATTTT; CDR3 protein: CASEPSDSGNTIYF
V gene: TRBV6-2/TRBV6-3; clone size: -; D gene: TRBD1; J gene: TRBJ1-6; CDR3 DNA: TGTGCCAGCAGTTACCAGGGGGGTAATTCACCCCTCCACTTT; CDR3 protein: CASSYQGGNSPLHF
V gene: TRBV6-5; clone size: -; D gene: TRBD1; J gene: TRBJ2-5; CDR3 DNA: TGTGCCAGCAGTAGGGACAGGGTACAAGAGACCCAGTACTTC; CDR3 protein: CASSRDRVQETQYF
V gene: TRBV28; clone size: -; D gene: -; J gene: TRBJ1-3; CDR3 DNA: TGTGCCAGCAGTTTTATTCGGACAGCCTCTGGAAACACCATATATTTT; CDR3 protein: CASSFIRTASGNTIYF
V gene: TRBV28; clone size: -; D gene: TRBD1; J gene: TRBJ2-5; CDR3 DNA: TGTGCCAGCAGCCAACTGGGTCCGGACAGGAGAGAGACCCAGTACTTC; CDR3 protein: CASSQLGPDRRETQYF
V gene: TRBV7-9; clone size: -; D gene: -; J gene: TRBJ1-1; CDR3 DNA: TGTGCCAGCAGCCCGGGGGGGGCAACTGAAGCTTTCTTT; CDR3 protein: CASSPGGATEAFF
V gene: TRBV27; clone size: -; D gene: TRBD1; J gene: TRBJ2-4; CDR3 DNA: TGTGCCAGCAGTTTATCTGCGGACAGGGGATTTGGAAACATTCAGTACTTC; CDR3 protein: CASSLSADRGFGNIQYF
V gene: TRBV29-1; clone size: -; D gene: TRBD2; J gene: TRBJ2-2; CDR3 DNA: TGCAGCGTCGAGAGACTAGCGGGAGGCACCGGGGAGCTGTTTTTT; CDR3 protein: CSVERLAGGTGELFF
V gene: TRBV10-3; clone size: -; D gene: -; J gene: TRBJ1-5; CDR3 DNA: TGTGCCACCGGAGCGGGGACGAATAGCAATCAGCCCCAGCATTTT; CDR3 protein: CATGAGTNSNQPQHF
V gene: TRBV6-5; clone size: -; D gene: TRBD2; J gene: TRBJ2-5; CDR3 DNA: TGTGCCAGCAGTTACCCCGGACTAGCCGGAGAGACCCAGTACTTC; CDR3 protein: CASSYPGLAGETQYF
V gene: TRBV28; clone size: -; D gene: TRBD1; J gene: TRBJ1-2; CDR3 DNA: TGTGCCAGCAGTTTAAGACAGGGGTATGGCTACACCTTC; CDR3 protein: CASSLRQGYGYTF
V gene: TRBV4-2; clone size: -; D gene: -; J gene: TRBJ1-4; CDR3 DNA: TGTGCCAGCAGCCAAGACGGGGCTAATGAAAAACTGTTTTTT; CDR3 protein: CASSQDGANEKLFF
V gene: TRBV5-1; clone size: -; D gene: -; J gene: TRBJ1-1; CDR3 DNA: TGCGCCAGCAGCTTGGGGGAGGGATTGAACACTGAAGCTTTCTTT; CDR3 protein: CASSLGEGLNTEAFF
V gene: TRBV27; clone size: -; D gene: TRBD2; J gene: TRBJ2-7; CDR3 DNA: TGTGCCAGCAGTTTAAGCCTAGCGGGAGTCTACGAGCAGTACTTC; CDR3 protein: CASSLSLAGVYEQYF
V gene: TRBV10-2; clone size: -; D gene: -; J gene: TRBJ2-1; CDR3 DNA: TGCGCCAGCAGGCCGGGACTCGAATACAATGAGCAGTTCTTC; CDR3 protein: CASRPGLEYNEQFF
V gene: TRBV18; clone size: -; D gene: TRBD2; J gene: TRBJ2-3; CDR3 DNA: TGTGCCAGCTCACGGGCGGGAGCAACAGATACGCAGTATTTT; CDR3 protein: CASSRAGATDTQYF
V gene: TRBV6-1; clone size: once; D gene: TRBD2; J gene: TRBJ2-1; CDR3 DNA: TGTGCCAGCAGTGGTCAGCGGGGGGGCCACAGCTACACCAATGAGCAGTTCTTC; CDR3 protein: CASSGQRGGHSYTNEQFF
V gene: TRBV11-3; clone size: -; D gene: -; J gene: TRBJ2-5; CDR3 DNA: TGTGCCAGCAGCTTAGTAGGCGGGCTGGGGGAGACCCAGTACTTC; CDR3 protein: CASSLVGGLGETQYF
V gene: TRBV19; clone size: -; D gene: -; J gene: TRBJ1-5; CDR3 DNA: TGTGCCAGTAGTATCGGAGGGGTTGCTCAGCCCCAGCATTTT; CDR3 protein: CASSIGGVAQPQHF
V gene: TRBV19; clone size: -; D gene: -; J gene: TRBJ1-3; CDR3 DNA: TGTGCCAGTAGTCCTTCGTACTCTGGAAACACCATATATTTT; CDR3 protein: CASSPSYSGNTIYF
V gene: TRBV28; clone size: -; D gene: -; J gene: TRBJ1-5; CDR3 DNA: TGTGCCAGCAGTTCCCCCGGAGCTGGGAATCAGCCCCAGCATTTT; CDR3 protein: CASSSPGAGNQPQHF
V gene: TRBV11-3; clone size: -; D gene: TRBD1; J gene: TRBJ2-4; CDR3 DNA: TGTGCCAGCAGCCCGGACAGGAACATTCAGTACTTC; CDR3 protein: CASSPDRNIQYF
V gene: TRBV20-1; clone size: -; D gene: TRBD2; J gene: TRBJ2-7; CDR3 DNA: TGCAGTGCTAGTCCCCTAGCGGGAGGTACCTACGAGCAGTACTTC; CDR3 protein: CSASPLAGGTYEQYF
V gene: TRBV4-2; clone size: -; D gene: -; J gene: TRBJ1-2; CDR3 DNA: TGTGCCAGCAGCCAAGAGGCAGGGCGCTATGGCTACACCTTC; CDR3 protein: CASSQEAGRYGYTF
V gene: TRBV7-2; clone size: -; D gene: TRBD2; J gene: TRBJ2-3; CDR3 DNA: TGTGCCAGCAGCCCAGGGGCGAGCGGGAGTCTGGCAGATACGCAGTATTTT; CDR3 protein: CASSPGASGSLADTQYF
V gene: TRBV7-2; clone size: -; D gene: -; J gene: TRBJ1-4; CDR3 DNA: TGTGCCAGCAGCTTAGACAGGCGGACTAATGAAAAACTGTTTTTT; CDR3 protein: CASSLDRRTNEKLFF
V gene: TRBV5-6; clone size: few; D gene: -; J gene: TRBJ1-2; CDR3 DNA: TGTGCCAGCAGCTTTGGCAGGAGGGACTATGGCTACACCTTC; CDR3 protein: CASSFGRRDYGYTF
V gene: TRBV29-1; clone size: few; D gene: TRBD1; J gene: TRBJ1-1; CDR3 DNA: TGCAGCGGGAAAGAAGGACAGGGAGGCACTGAAGCTTTCTTT; CDR3 protein: CSGKEGQGGTEAFF
V gene: TRBV9; clone size: -; D gene: TRBD1; J gene: TRBJ2-2; CDR3 DNA: TGTGCCAGCAGCCTCCGGACAGGGGGGAACACCGGGGAGCTGTTTTTT; CDR3 protein: CASSLRTGGNTGELFF
V gene: TRBV7-2; clone size: -; D gene: TRBD2; J gene: TRBJ2-3; CDR3 DNA: TGTGCCAGCAGCAGAAGGGCCCTAGCGGGAGACTTTGGGACAGATACGCAGTATTTT; CDR3 protein: CASSRRALAGDFGTDTQYF
V gene: TRBV6-1; clone size: few; D gene: TRBD1; J gene: TRBJ2-5; CDR3 DNA: TGTGCCAGCAGTGAAATGAGGGACAGAGGTTTGGAGACCCAGTACTTC; CDR3 protein: CASSEMRDRGLETQYF
V gene: TRBV4-2; clone size: -; D gene: -; J gene: TRBJ1-2; CDR3 DNA: TGTGCCAGCAGCCAAGCGTACAGGGCCCCTAACTATGGCTACACCTTC; CDR3 protein: CASSQAYRAPNYGYTF
V gene: TRBV28; clone size: -; D gene: TRBD1; J gene: TRBJ1-1; CDR3 DNA: TGTGCCAGCACTTCGACAGGGGGCATGAACACTGAAGCTTTCTTT; CDR3 protein: CASTSTGGMNTEAFF
V gene: TRBV5-1; clone size: -; D gene: TRBD2; J gene: TRBJ2-2; CDR3 DNA: TGCGCCAGCAGGGAGGCGGGGGGACTCACCGGGGAGCTGTTTTTT; CDR3 protein: CASREAGGLTGELFF
V gene: TRBV5-1; clone size: once; D gene: TRBD1; J gene: TRBJ2-1; CDR3 DNA: TGCGCCAGCAGCTTGACAGGGGATCCCTACAATGAGCAGTTCTTC; CDR3 protein: CASSLTGDPYNEQFF
V gene: TRBV28; clone size: -; D gene: -; J gene: TRBJ2-3; CDR3 DNA: TGTGCCAGCAGTTTCCCGAACAGGGTCGGTGGCGCAGATACGCAGTATTTT; CDR3 protein: CASSFPNRVGGADTQYF
V gene: TRBV27; clone size: -; D gene: -; J gene: TRBJ1-6; CDR3 DNA: TGTGCCAGCAGTTTATGGGCAGATTATAATTCACCCCTCCACTTT; CDR3 protein: CASSLWADYNSPLHF
V gene: TRBV7-2; clone size: -; D gene: TRBD2; J gene: TRBJ2-4; CDR3 DNA: TGTGCCAGCAGCTTAGCAGGACTAGCGGGGAACATTCAGTACTTC; CDR3 protein: CASSLAGLAGNIQYF